This TCR beta chain was sequenced during a study of identical twins. Study outcomes and limitations: Twins showed weaker excess sharing in their beta out-of-frame sequences. The authors noted that invariant MAIT and iNKT cells could partly confound zero-insertion analyses. Fewer insertions marked abundant cord blood beta clonotypes; young adult naive trended weakly, memory not at all. Conclusions rested on cross-sectional statistics rather than following the same donors.

This clonotype was seen more than once but under ten times. The antigen is not known. CDR3 length: 17 residues. Deletions cut 0 bases from V and 0 bases from J, with 12 bases between. The germline gives CDR1 SGHVS, CDR2 FNYEAQ. TCRdb reprocessed the 5' RACE reads via MiXCR and lists one record per CDR3 protein. The sample records 700,000 to 950,000 distinct CDR3 sequences, 9% to 15% being singletons. These same records also appear under a second study, on yellow fever vaccine responses in identical twins.

This receptor was identified in a woman between 18 and 29 years old in good health. The rearrangement joins TRBV7-6 to TRBJ2-1; weak D call: TRBD2 (6 bases). Sequenced sample: PBMCs. The CDR3 DNA reads as TGTGCCAGCAGCTTAGCGCATGCGGGAAGCTCCTACAATGAGCAGTTCTTC. It codes for CASSLAHAGSSYNEQFF.